Given below is one TCR beta chain in context. Its antigen remains unidentified. This sample was included in a study of T-cell memory formation after mild COVID-19. Study-wide points: Memory from before infection featured some responding clones, which suggests cross-reactive memory joined.

This CDR3 spans 13 amino acids. With 6 bases removed from V and 7 bases from J, the gap between germline ends came to 19 bases. Germline V gives CDR1 GTSNPN, CDR2 SVGIG (reference sequence). MiXCR was run by TCRdb on the 5' RACE reads, yielding one entry per CDR3 protein. Here the sample spans some 210,000 distinct CDR3 sequences, over 9.5% being singletons. This TCR came from a man between 18 and 29 years old who had mild COVID-19 (a few samples of this study predate the infection). Cell type and time point are not known. Sequenced material: PBMCs or a T cell subset sorted from them (not recorded which). The chain has TRBV30 and TRBJ2-7; TRBD1 might be the D (6 bases). CDR3 loop: CACPGQLQAEQYF. The CDR3 bases are TGTGCCTGCCCCGGACAGCTCCAAGCAGAGCAGTACTTC. Full variable domain (outside the CDR3, taken from reference TRBV30 and TRBJ2-7): SQTIHQWPATLVQPVGSPLSLECTVEGTSNPNLYWYRQAAGRGLQLLFYSVGIGQISSEVPQNLSASRPQDRQFILSSKKLLLSDSGFYLCACPGQLQAEQYFGPGTRLTVT.